This passage covers 7 T cell receptor beta chains from one sample sequenced in a study of blood T cell repertoires in COVID-19. Profiled with immunoSEQ multiplex PCR; TCRdb holds only in-frame clones, not every one. This sample carries 250,000 to 350,000 clones, less than 85% of them seen once, and the ten largest clones take approximately 1.5%. The sample taken for sequencing was peripheral blood. The receptor source for this set is a human donor with COVID-19, enrolled during active disease. The donor label of this sample is uncertain.

This clone occurred a few times. Written as DNA, the CDR3 is TGTGCCAGCAGTTCTCACCGGGACAGGCTCGGAGGAAGCTCCTACGAGCAGTACTTC. Its translation: CASSSHRDRLGGSSYEQYF. The chain links TRBV27 to TRBJ2-7; 8 bases match TRBD1. Losses at the gene ends were 4 bases for V and 0 bases for J; bases not matched to a gene: 17. Germline CDR1 reads MNHEY; CDR2 reads SMNVEV (reference sequence). CDR3 size: 19 residues.

The V gene is TRBV6-5, the J gene TRBJ1-3; D unresolved. Trimming pared 4 bases from V and 3 bases from J, leaving 13 bases between. CDR3 length: 15 residues. Germline CDR1 reads MNHEY; CDR2 reads SVGAGI. This chain's CDR3 is CASSWGGGIGNTIYF. The CDR3 coding sequence is TGTGCCAGCAGTTGGGGAGGAGGGATTGGAAACACCATATATTTT.

This chain uses TRBV19 with TRBJ1-2; 7 bases line up with TRBD1. Germline CDR1 and CDR2: LNHDA and SQIVND (reference sequence). V gave up 3 bases and J gave up 4 bases; unmatched junction bases: 5. The CDR3 runs to 14 residues. CDR3 bases: TGTGCCAGTAGTATTCGCCGGGACAGCTATGGCTACACCTTC. This codes for CASSIRRDSYGYTF.

The chain combines TRBV15 with TRBJ1-3; 7 bases are shared with TRBD1. The CDR3 is made up of 16 amino acids. V gave up 3 bases and J gave up 1 base; unmatched junction bases: 6. The germline gives CDR1 LNHNV, CDR2 YYDKDF (reference sequence). For the CDR3, the DNA is TGTGCCACCAGCAGGTCCGGGACAGCTTCTGGAAACACCATATATTTT. Translation: CATSRSGTASGNTIYF.

The chain combines TRBV28 with TRBJ1-3, with a weak D call TRBD1 (5 bases). V lost 6 bases and J 2 bases, leaving 14 bases between the germline ends. Per the germline V gene, CDR1 is MDHEN and CDR2 is SYDVKM. The CDR3 consists of 15 residues. The CDR3 coding sequence is TGTGCCAGCAGCTTCCTCGGGGGTACTGGAAACACCATATATTTT. Amino acids: CASSFLGGTGNTIYF.

This chain connects TRBV6-4 to TRBJ2-2; TRBD1 aligns across 8 bases. The CDR3 has 14 residues. Germline V gene sequence: CDR1 MRHNA, CDR2 SNTAGT. Trimming took 9 bases from V and 0 from J; bases not matched to a gene: 3. In DNA form, the CDR3 reads TGTGCCAGTCGGGACAGGCCGAACACCGGGGAGCTGTTTTTT. The encoded protein is CASRDRPNTGELFF.

The chain is built from TRBV6-5 and TRBJ2-7, with a possible D match to TRBD2 (6 bases). The length of the CDR3 is 15 residues. Per germline, CDR1 MNHEY and CDR2 SVGAGI. V was trimmed by 6 bases and J by 7 bases, leaving 22 bases between them. The CDR3, as DNA: TGTGCCAGCAGCCCATTCGGGGTGGGGGGTAGGGAGCAGTACTTC. It specifies CASSPFGVGGREQYF.